The entry below describes one T cell receptor (beta chain). The record originates from a study of blood T cell repertoires in COVID-19. Study at large: Samples taken during acute and convalescent COVID-19 were collected in the United States, Italy and Spain. T cells, B-cell-depleted T cells, or PBMCs supplied cDNA or gDNA.

The Seattle site enrolled patients during active infection and followed them longitudinally. The germline V gene encodes CDR1 SGHDN and CDR2 FVKESK. V lost 0 bases, J lost 6 bases, and 15 bases stayed unmatched. The length of the CDR3 is 19 residues. Methods used by the authors: Reference gene primer amplification gave nucleated cell count estimates. Assay: immunoSEQ multiplex PCR; the TCRdb copy retains only in-frame clones and omits some. V and J calls and clone size come straight from that table; D and trimming were deduced from the DNA. The sample records over 90,000 clones, about nine tenths being singletons.

The J gene is TRBJ2-1, the V gene TRBV14; 9 bases are a match to TRBD2. The clonotype comes from a woman between 45 and 60 years old with COVID-19, enrolled during active disease. Sequenced: peripheral blood. The CDR3 DNA follows: TGTGCCAGCAGCCAAGAGAGGGCTGAATCTAGCGGGGTCTTCAATGAGCAGTTCTTC. Its translation: CASSQERAESSGVFNEQFF.